Below, 21 T cell receptor beta chains from the same sample are listed, as sequenced in a study of glioma-infiltrating T cells. Using RNA template, CDR3s of TCR alpha and beta were amplified with iRepertoire arm-PCR. TCRdb reanalysed the multiplex PCR reads using MiXCR and keeps one entry per CDR3 protein. The data show over 140,000 distinct CDR3 sequences, about two fifths seen once. The sequenced material came from glioma tissue, nonneoplastic brain tissue, or PBMCs (not recorded which). All receptors derive from a human donor with low-grade glioma or glioblastoma, undergoing nonglioma brain surgery, or in good health (not recorded which).

This clonotype was counted only a few times. This chain links TRBV2 with TRBJ1-3; D is perhaps TRBD1 (5 bases). V was shortened by 0 bases and J by 4 bases, with 7 bases between the two germline ends. This CDR3 is built from 14 residues. Germline values: CDR1 SNHLY, CDR2 FYNNEI. Here the CDR3 reads CASSEAGEGNTIYF. CDR3 DNA: TGTGCCAGCAGTGAAGCAGGGGAAGGAAACACCATATATTTT.

Turning to this clonotype: Given a much more abundant clone one base away, this may be a read error. The chain uses TRBV6-2 or TRBV6-3 and TRBJ1-1; no definite D call. The germline V gene encodes CDR1 MNHEY and CDR2 SVGEGT. V shed 6 bases and J shed 3 bases, with 2 bases lying between them. The CDR3 extends over 10 amino acids. CDR3 bases: TGTGCCAGCAGCTACACTGAAGCTTTCTTT. Translated: CASSYTEAFF.

This clonotype was recorded many times. The CDR3 protein is CASSPSPGTGVEQYF. The CDR3 DNA reads TGTGCCAGCAGCCCATCCCCAGGGACAGGGGTCGAGCAGTACTTC. This rearrangement joins TRBV7-3 to TRBJ2-7; 10 bases map to TRBD1. The CDR3 totals 15 residues. Per germline, CDR1 SGHTA and CDR2 FQGTGA. The trim removed 5 bases at V and 6 bases at J, leaving 10 bases unmatched.

There are a few counts of this clonotype. The V call is TRBV10-3, the J call TRBJ2-3; 14 nucleotides match TRBD2. The CDR3 loop spans 17 amino acids. Trimming cost V 5 bases and J 0 bases; bases outside gene matches: 4. Per the germline V gene, CDR1 is ENHRY and CDR2 is SYGVKD. The CDR3 protein is CAISKGLAGGSTDTQYF. CDR3 bases: TGTGCCATCAGTAAAGGACTAGCGGGGGGAAGCACAGATACGCAGTATTTT.

This clonotype was counted a few times. The CDR3: CSARISGRADEQFF. CDR3 DNA sequence: TGCAGTGCCCGAATCAGCGGGAGGGCGGATGAGCAGTTCTTC. V gene TRBV20-1 combines with J gene TRBJ2-1; 10 bases are shared with TRBD2. This CDR3 is 14 amino acids long. Germline V gene lookup returns CDR1 DFQATT and CDR2 SNEGSKA (reference sequence). V lost 6 bases and J lost 8; bases outside the gene matches: 10.

This clonotype was picked up a small number of times. V usage is TRBV28 and J usage is TRBJ2-3; the D is unclear. The CDR3 covers 14 residues. V shed 4 bases and J shed 0 bases, with 8 bases lying between them. The germline CDR1 and CDR2 sequences are MDHEN and SYDVKM. The CDR3 region is CASSSHSSTDTQYF. The CDR3 nucleotides are TGTGCCAGCAGTTCCCACTCAAGCACAGATACGCAGTATTTT.

The chain recombines TRBV6-1 with TRBJ1-1; 7 bases are a match to TRBD1. The CDR3 loop spans 13 amino acids. J lost 8 bases, V lost 1 base, and 4 bases had no gene match. Per the germline V gene, CDR1 is MNHNS and CDR2 is SASEGT. The CDR3 sequence is CASSEVQGGEAFF. CDR3 sequence (DNA): TGTGCCAGCAGTGAAGTGCAGGGGGGCGAAGCTTTCTTT.

The chain carries TRBV29-1 and TRBJ1-1; 9 positions match TRBD1. The CDR3 spans 14 residues. V lost 0 bases and J lost 5; bases outside the gene matches: 4. Looked up from germline, CDR1 is SQVTM and CDR2 is ANQGSEA. CDR3 loop: CSVEEMTGGTEAFF. The CDR3 nucleotides read TGCAGCGTTGAAGAGATGACAGGGGGTACTGAAGCTTTCTTT.

This clonotype was picked up many times. The V call is TRBV20-1, the J call TRBJ2-1; 11 positions match TRBD2. This CDR3 has 15 amino acids. J lost 8 bases, V lost 0 bases, and 6 bases had no gene match. Germline CDR1 is DFQATT and CDR2 is SNEGSKA (reference sequence). The CDR3 sequence: CSARETSGRGDEQFF. CDR3 in DNA: TGCAGTGCTAGAGAAACTAGCGGGAGAGGCGATGAGCAGTTCTTC.

The chain couples TRBV3-1 to TRBJ2-3; no definite D call. V lost 0 bases to trimming and J lost 4 bases, with 5 bases between them. CDR1 is LGHDT and CDR2 is YNNKEL in the germline V gene (reference sequence). CDR3 length equals 13 residues. CDR3 amino acids: CASSQDSADTQYF. CDR3 nucleotide sequence: TGTGCCAGCAGCCAAGATTCCGCAGATACGCAGTATTTT.

This clonotype was observed a few times. The chain recombines TRBV6-1 with TRBJ1-3; D is undetermined. The ends were cut back, 5 bases at V and 7 bases at J, with 12 bases in the middle. The CDR3 is made up of 13 amino acids. CDR1 is MNHNS, CDR2 SASEGT, per germline. The CDR3 bases are TGTGCCAGCAGTTCCCCAGAGAGGAACACCATATATTTT. As protein: CASSSPERNTIYF.

There are many counts of this clonotype. The chain has TRBV24-1 and TRBJ1-1, with a tentative D call TRBD1 (6 bases). With 9 bases removed from V and 5 bases from J, the gap between germline ends came to 18 bases. Germline CDR1 KGHDR, CDR2 SFDVKD. The CDR3 is 14 amino acids. The CDR3 spells CATAPSGHLTEAFF. DNA of the CDR3: TGTGCCACCGCCCCCTCGGGACATTTAACTGAAGCTTTCTTT.

This rearrangement joins TRBV27 to TRBJ2-7, with 9 nucleotides matching TRBD2. CDR1 is MNHEY and CDR2 is SMNVEV in the germline V gene (reference sequence). V shed 6 bases, J shed 0 bases, and the junction held 6 bases outside the gene matches. CDR3 size: 15 residues. This chain's CDR3 is CASRPIAGVSYEQYF. The CDR3 nucleotides are TGTGCCAGCAGACCGATAGCGGGAGTCTCCTACGAGCAGTACTTC.

The V gene is TRBV25-1, the J gene TRBJ2-1, with 11 nucleotides matching TRBD1. The CDR3 is made up of 15 amino acids. CDR1 and CDR2 (germline): MGHDK, SYGVNS. V lost 3 bases, J lost 4 bases, and 2 bases stayed unmatched. CDR3 sequence: CASSEGTGGYNEQFF. CDR3 DNA sequence: TGTGCCAGCAGTGAGGGGACAGGGGGGTACAATGAGCAGTTCTTC.

This sequence joins TRBV27 and TRBJ1-1, with 8 bases matching TRBD1. The CDR3 has 15 amino acids. The V segment lost 8 bases and the J segment 0 bases; nucleotides outside the gene matches: 8. Germline CDR1 MNHEY, CDR2 SMNVEV (reference sequence). The CDR3 bases are TGTGCCAGCGGAAGACAGGGGCAAATGAACACTGAAGCTTTCTTT. Protein product: CASGRQGQMNTEAFF.

This clonotype was seen a few times. The chain joins TRBV2 to TRBJ2-1; 7 bases fit TRBD1. The CDR3 has 14 amino acids. CDR1 and CDR2 (germline): SNHLY, FYNNEI. J was trimmed by 7 bases and V by 10 bases; bases with no gene match: 13. The CDR3 DNA reads as TGTGCCACATGTCAGGGGGTAGGAGTGAATGAGCAGTTCTTC. Amino acids: CATCQGVGVNEQFF.

This clonotype was found once. This chain joins TRBV4-1 and TRBJ2-3; 10 bases map to TRBD2. This CDR3 contains 15 residues. CDR1 is MGHRA and CDR2 is YSYEKL in the germline V gene. V lost 3 bases, J lost 1 base, and 1 base stayed unmatched. CDR3: CASSHSGGGTDTQYF. For the CDR3, the DNA is TGCGCCAGCAGCCACAGCGGGGGGGGCACAGATACGCAGTATTTT.

The rearrangement uses TRBV3-1 and TRBJ1-1, with D possibly TRBD1 on 5 matching bases. V lost 1 base and J 11 bases, leaving 17 bases between the germline ends. The germline CDR1 and CDR2 sequences are LGHDT and YNNKEL (reference sequence). This CDR3 has 14 amino acids. The CDR3 loop reads CASSQGELQGEAFF. CDR3 sequence (DNA): TGTGCCAGCAGCCAAGGAGAACTGCAGGGTGAGGCTTTCTTT.

The chain employs TRBV12-3 or TRBV12-4 and TRBJ2-6; possibly TRBD1 for D (5 bases). The CDR3 runs 14 residues. Trimming took off 6 bases at V and 4 bases at J, with 10 bases between the two ends. This CDR3 is CASRTDRGANVLTF. The CDR3 region has the DNA TGTGCCAGCAGGACAGACAGAGGGGCCAACGTCCTGACTTTC.

This chain links TRBV6-5 with TRBJ2-1; possibly TRBD1 or TRBD2 for D (5 bases each). Germline V gives CDR1 MNHEY, CDR2 SVGAGI. The CDR3 runs 14 residues. V shed 5 bases and J shed 8 bases, with 16 bases lying between them. The CDR3 DNA reads TGTGCCAGCAGTACCCCAGGGAGAGGGTATGAGCAGTTCTTC. It yields the protein CASSTPGRGYEQFF.

This clonotype has more than one count but fewer than ten. The chain is built from TRBV6-1 and TRBJ2-7, with D tentatively TRBD1 (6 bases). CDR3 length: 14 amino acids. Trimming removed 6 bases from V and 5 bases from J, with 17 bases in between. CDR1 is MNHNS and CDR2 is SASEGT in the germline V gene. CDR3 nucleotides: TGTGCCAGCAGCCCCGTTGGGGGCAGGAACGAGCAGTACTTC. It codes for CASSPVGGRNEQYF.